This T cell receptor beta chain was obtained from a study of kidney transplant recipient with SARS-CoV-2 infection. This CDR3 spans 16 amino acids. Germline V CDR1 and CDR2: DFQATT, SNEGSKA (reference sequence). MiXCR, run by TCRdb on the reads, gives a single entry per CDR3 protein. The data hold some 220,000 distinct CDR3 sequences, with about 28% observed a single time. As to this clonotype: An end of the junction differs from the germline gene, which may be a read error.

The genes are TRBV20-1 and TRBJ2-1, with D tentatively TRBD1 (6 bases). This sample comprised a blood sample, obtained at baseline and between days 110 and 120 from a kidney transplant recipient. The receptor's source is a male patient between 25 and 39 years old who had COVID-19 and was a kidney transplant recipient. Certain T cells may be donor cells from the graft. The CDR3 nucleotides are TGCAATGCTAGAGATCGGCACAGGGACCCGTACAATGAGCAGTTCTTC. Its protein is CNARDRHRDPYNEQFF.